This T cell receptor beta chain was sequenced in a study of PD-1 blockade in classical Hodgkin lymphoma. The study's findings and limits: By C4D1, CD4+ diversity increased significantly, especially in complete responders. Factors driving the repertoire differences, possibly disease activity or prior therapy, remain undefined. Newly diagnosed patients reportedly had lower baseline TCR diversity than healthy donors. Complete responders possessed baseline diversity comparable to newly diagnosed patients.

TCRdb's table, derived via immunoSEQ multiplex PCR, lists solely in-frame clones and lacks some. The data contain tens of thousands of clones, roughly 73% of them singletons. Time point indicated: cycle 4 day 1 (C4D1), after more than five weeks of nivolumab. No patient escaped relapse after autologous stem cell transplantation, and brentuximab vedotin exposure varied. About this clone: Its antigen is not known.

This CDR3 region has 15 residues. The germline V and J ends were trimmed by 2 bases and 3 bases, with 12 bases remaining between them. Germline V gene lookup returns CDR1 SGHNT and CDR2 YYREEE (reference sequence). The clonotype was recovered from a human donor with classical Hodgkin lymphoma. The rearrangement links TRBV5-4 to TRBJ2-1; D unresolved. Sequenced material: peripheral blood mononuclear cells (PBMCs), taken before the fourth cycle of nivolumab. This CDR3 reads CASSLDTGHYNEQFF. DNA for the CDR3: TGTGCCAGCAGCTTAGACACGGGCCACTACAATGAGCAGTTCTTC.